Shown below are 13 T cell receptor beta chains from a single sample sequenced in a study of T cell responses to AZD1222 COVID-19 vaccine. This table comes from immunoSEQ multiplex PCR, and its TCRdb copy is limited to in-frame clones, with some not included. This table has 250,000 or so clones, 85% to 95% appearing once. The specimen was peripheral blood, collected on day 0 of AZD1222 vaccination. Receptors were obtained from an adult in good health.

The V and J genes are TRBV3-1 (or the pseudogene TRBV3-2) and TRBJ2-1; 16 bases line up with TRBD2. J lost 2 bases, V lost 1 base, and 5 bases had no gene match. The CDR3 covers 19 residues. Germline V gene lookup returns CDR1 LGHDT and CDR2 YNNKEL (reference sequence). CDR3 region: CASSQVRGTSGRAYNEQFF. CDR3 nucleotide sequence: TGTGCCAGCAGCCAAGTGAGAGGGACTAGCGGGAGGGCCTACAATGAGCAGTTCTTC.

This sequence joins TRBV28 and TRBJ1-6; D is unclear. The CDR3 loop spans 13 amino acids. Trimming stripped 7 bases from V and 9 bases from J, with 13 bases between. CDR1 is MDHEN, CDR2 SYDVKM, per germline. The CDR3: CASTLHRSSPLHF. The CDR3 bases are TGTGCCAGCACCCTCCACCGGAGTTCACCCCTCCACTTT.

CDR3 coding DNA: TGCGCCAGCAGTCATCCCCGCCCCAGGGGGTTGGTAGAGACCCAGTACTTC. Translation: CASSHPRPRGLVETQYF. The chain has TRBV23-1 and TRBJ2-5; TRBD1 aligns across 7 bases. TRBV23-1 counts as an open reading frame of uncertain function. Germline trimming cut 3 bases from V and 4 bases from J; bases unmatched to any gene: 14. CDR3 length: 17 amino acids.

The chain carries TRBV7-2 and TRBJ2-3; TRBD2 agrees at 7 bases. Trimming cost V 6 bases and J 5 bases; bases outside gene matches: 11. The CDR3 covers 15 residues. Germline CDR1 reads SGHTA; CDR2 reads FQGNSA. The CDR3 nucleotides are TGTGCCAGCAGTTCAGCGGGGACGAAGGGAGATACGCAGTATTTT. Translating gives CASSSAGTKGDTQYF.

The chain is built from TRBV3-1 (or the pseudogene TRBV3-2) and TRBJ1-2; D possibly corresponds to TRBD1 (6 bases). Trimming removed 0 bases at V and 7 bases at J, with 12 bases between. CDR1 is LGHDT and CDR2 is YNNKEL in the germline V gene (reference sequence). The CDR3 is made up of 14 amino acids. As DNA, the CDR3 is TGTGCCAGCAGCCAAGAAATAGAGGACAGTGGCTACACCTTC. It translates to CASSQEIEDSGYTF.

The CDR3 bases are TGTGCCAGCAGCCCAGGACAGGGGGCAAGAGGCTACACCTTC. Translated: CASSPGQGARGYTF. J is TRBJ1-2 and V is TRBV5-6; 11 nucleotides match TRBD1. With 4 bases clipped from V and 8 bases from J, the junction kept 7 bases outside the gene matches. The CDR3 length is 14 residues. Germline-derived CDR1 and CDR2 are SGHDT and YYEEEE.

The rearrangement uses TRBV10-3 and TRBJ2-7; D is ambiguous. The CDR3 has 13 amino acids. V was shortened by 10 bases and J by 0 bases, with 13 bases between the two germline ends. Germline CDR1 reads ENHRY; CDR2 reads SYGVKD. CDR3 nucleotides: TGTGCCACCTCAGCTGGGATCTCCTACGAGCAGTACTTC. It codes for CATSAGISYEQYF.

The V gene is TRBV30, the J gene TRBJ2-7; a weak D match, TRBD2 (5 bases). This CDR3 has 16 residues. The V end was cut by 3 bases, the J end by 0 bases, with 18 bases between. Germline-derived CDR1 and CDR2 are GTSNPN and SVGIG (reference sequence). In DNA form, the CDR3 reads TGTGCCTGGAGCGTGACCCGGACTTATCCCTCCTACGAGCAGTACTTC. Its protein product is CAWSVTRTYPSYEQYF. Looking up the rest from reference TRBV30 and TRBJ2-7 gives the full variable domain: SQTIHQWPATLVQPVGSPLSLECTVEGTSNPNLYWYRQAAGRGLQLLFYSVGIGQISSEVPQNLSASRPQDRQFILSSKKLLLSDSGFYLCAWSVTRTYPSYEQYFGPGTRLTVT.

The genes are TRBV28 and TRBJ2-1; 9 bases map to TRBD1. The V segment lost 6 bases and the J segment 1 base; nucleotides outside the gene matches: 1. The CDR3 loop spans 14 amino acids. Per the germline V gene, CDR1 is MDHEN and CDR2 is SYDVKM. CDR3 nucleotide sequence: TGTGCCAGCAGAGGGACAGGGTCCTACAATGAGCAGTTCTTC. Encoded protein: CASRGTGSYNEQFF.

The J gene is TRBJ2-1, the V gene TRBV30; 12 bases fit TRBD2. Germline V gene data show CDR1 as GTSNPN and CDR2 as SVGIG (reference sequence). CDR3 length: 12 residues. The junction had 1 base not matched to a gene; V was cut back by 3 bases and J by 10 bases. CDR3 DNA sequence: TGTGCCTGGAGCACTAGCGGGAGGGAGCAGTTCTTC. This sequence encodes CAWSTSGREQFF. The full variable domain, completed using reference TRBV30 and TRBJ2-1, is SQTIHQWPATLVQPVGSPLSLECTVEGTSNPNLYWYRQAAGRGLQLLFYSVGIGQISSEVPQNLSASRPQDRQFILSSKKLLLSDSGFYLCAWSTSGREQFFGPGTRLTVL.

The V and J genes are TRBV7-2 and TRBJ2-2, with TRBD1 as a possible D gene (6 bases). This CDR3 region has 16 residues. V dropped 0 bases and J dropped 1 base, with 9 bases sitting between them. Germline V lookup: CDR1 SGHTA, CDR2 FQGNSA. The CDR3 is CASSLATGMNTGELFF. The CDR3 DNA sequence: TGTGCCAGCAGCTTAGCTACAGGGATGAACACCGGGGAGCTGTTTTTT. Combining the CDR3 with reference TRBV7-2 and TRBJ2-2 gives the whole variable domain GAGVSQSPSNKVTEKGKDVELRCDPISGHTALYWYRQSLGQGLEFLIYFQGNSAPDKSGLPSDRFSAERTGGSVSTLTIQRTQQEDSAVYLCASSLATGMNTGELFFGEGSRLTVL.

The V gene is TRBV7-9, the J gene TRBJ1-1; no firm D call. Germline-derived CDR1 and CDR2 are SEHNR and FQNEAQ (reference sequence). The CDR3 contains 11 residues. Trimming stripped 5 bases from V and 4 bases from J, with 5 bases between. The CDR3 nucleotides read TGTGCCAGCAGCCTCACCACTGAAGCTTTCTTT. Translation: CASSLTTEAFF.

J is TRBJ1-3 and V is TRBV7-2, with D uncertain. This CDR3 comprises 14 residues. Germline V gene sequence: CDR1 SGHTA, CDR2 FQGNSA. Deletions cut 2 bases from V and 4 bases from J, with 9 bases between. CDR3 protein: CASSLRGVGNTIYF. The CDR3 nucleotides read TGTGCCAGCAGCTTACGCGGGGTGGGAAACACCATATATTTT.